The clone carrying this TCR beta chain was detected a few times. Through a sample-barcoded 5' primer and a J-beta primer mix, a second PCR was run for roughly 7 to 11 cycles. TCRdb itself ran the 5' RACE reads through MiXCR, one entry per CDR3 protein. The repertoire consists of approximately 1.5 million distinct CDR3 sequences, with 30% to 40% occurring once and the leading ten covering 10% to 12%. V gave up 5 bases and J gave up 0 bases, with 13 bases separating them. The CDR3 consists of 16 residues. Germline-derived CDR1 and CDR2 are SSHAT and FNYEAQ (reference sequence). This sample was taken from a study of blood T cells in healthy people across ages.

The sequenced sample was blood. The chain joins TRBV7-7 to TRBJ2-2; tentative D call: TRBD2 (5 bases). This sequence originates from a woman younger than 45 in good health. As DNA, the CDR3 is TGTGCCAGCAGCCCAGTTCGGACTCCGAACACCGGGGAGCTGTTTTTT. Residues: CASSPVRTPNTGELFF.